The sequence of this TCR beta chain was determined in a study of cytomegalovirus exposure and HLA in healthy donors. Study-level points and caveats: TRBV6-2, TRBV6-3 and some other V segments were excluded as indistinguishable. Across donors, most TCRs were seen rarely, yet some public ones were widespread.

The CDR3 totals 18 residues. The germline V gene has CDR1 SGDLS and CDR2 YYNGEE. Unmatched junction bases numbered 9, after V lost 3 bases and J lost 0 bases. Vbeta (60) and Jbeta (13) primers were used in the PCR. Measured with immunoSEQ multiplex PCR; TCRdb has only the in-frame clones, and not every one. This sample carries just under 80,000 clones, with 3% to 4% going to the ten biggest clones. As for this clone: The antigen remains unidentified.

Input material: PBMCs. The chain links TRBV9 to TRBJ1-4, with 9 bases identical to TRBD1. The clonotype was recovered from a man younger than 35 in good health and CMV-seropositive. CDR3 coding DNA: TGTGCCAGCAGCGAGGGACCGGGACAGGGCTCAACTAATGAAAAACTGTTTTTT. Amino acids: CASSEGPGQGSTNEKLFF. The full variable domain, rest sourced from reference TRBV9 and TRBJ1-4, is DSGVTQTPKHLITATGQRVTLRCSPRSGDLSVYWYQQSLDQGLQFLIQYYNGEERAKGNILERFSAQQFPDLHSELNLSSLELGDSALYFCASSEGPGQGSTNEKLFFGSGTQLSVL.